This T cell receptor beta chain emerged from a study of PD-1 blockade in mismatch repair-deficient tumors. General study findings and limits: After pembrolizumab, tumor-resident clones rose rapidly, then generally contracted before radiologic responses.

Trimming took 6 bases from V and 4 from J, leaving 10 bases between them. This CDR3 spans 12 amino acids. From germline, CDR1 is MNHEY and CDR2 SVGAGI. In regard to this clone: Its antigen is still unknown.

This table comes from immunoSEQ multiplex PCR, and its TCRdb copy is limited to in-frame clones, with some not included. In the table there are some 97,000 clones, 82% of which are singletons. TCR sequencing covered three patients who responded to pembrolizumab. The V gene is TRBV6-5, the J gene TRBJ2-7, with D uncertain. The clonotype comes from an adult with mismatch repair-deficient cancer. The sequences come from peripheral blood, collected 35 to 37 weeks after starting pembrolizumab. The CDR3 DNA reads TGTGCCAGCAGCGCACCCCGGTACGAGCAGTACTTC. Translating gives CASSAPRYEQYF.